A single sample is the source of the 24 T cell receptor beta chains below, sequenced in a study of T-cell reconstitution after alpha-beta-depleted transplantation in children. Researchers prepared the TCRbeta library using unique molecular identifiers, the study reports. TCRdb independently ran MiXCR on the PCR reads; one entry per CDR3 protein. The sample has hundreds of thousands of distinct CDR3 sequences, about 15% seen once. Sequencing used PBMCs, mostly from graft donor cells, obtained 360 days after TCRalphabeta/CD19-depleted stem cell transplant. These receptors came from a male patient aged 2 to 9 who had a stem cell transplant for acute lymphoblastic leukemia, so the T cells may come from the graft donor.

This clonotype was detected a few times. This chain uses TRBV3-1 with TRBJ2-1; D gene unclear. Trimming removed 7 bases from V and 7 bases from J, with 14 bases in between. The V gene's germline CDR1 is LGHDT and CDR2 YNNKEL (reference sequence). There are 13 residues in the CDR3. The CDR3 sequence: CASTYRFMNEQFF. The CDR3 DNA reads TGTGCCAGCACCTATCGTTTTATGAATGAGCAGTTCTTC.

The V call is TRBV7-9, the J call TRBJ2-7; TRBD2 might be the D (6 bases). Germline V gives CDR1 SEHNR, CDR2 FQNEAQ (reference sequence). V lost 5 bases and J 1 base, leaving 15 bases between the germline ends. This CDR3 is built from 15 residues. The CDR3 protein is CASSGTATGSYEQYF. Here the CDR3 DNA reads TGTGCCAGCAGCGGGACTGCGACCGGATCCTACGAGCAGTACTTC.

This clonotype was counted only a few times. The rearrangement links TRBV12-3 or TRBV12-4 to TRBJ1-1; a possible D gene is TRBD1 (5 bases). Trimming took 11 bases from V and 6 from J, leaving 19 bases between them. The CDR3 sequence is 13 residues long. The CDR3 sequence is CASQGGGSSEAFF. The CDR3 bases are TGTGCCTCACAAGGTGGGGGGTCCTCTGAAGCTTTCTTT.

In its sample, this clonotype was seen a few times. The V and J genes are TRBV4-3 and TRBJ1-6, with D unclear. V lost 0 bases to trimming and J lost 10 bases, with 16 bases between them. The CDR3 is made up of 16 amino acids. Germline assignment: CDR1 LGHNA and CDR2 YSLEER. CDR3 residues: CASSQDTKLLGSPLHF. CDR3 DNA sequence: TGCGCCAGCAGCCAAGATACGAAACTGCTTGGGTCACCCCTCCACTTT.

Regarding this clonotype: The junction departs from germline at one end; a sequencing error may be responsible. The chain recombines TRBV5-1 with TRBJ2-2; TRBD2 agrees at 8 bases. This CDR3 comprises 18 residues. CDR1 is SGHRS, CDR2 YFSETQ, per germline. CDR3 coding DNA: TGCGCCAGCAGTTTGGCCCGCGGGGGGCAGCCGAACACCGGGGAGCTGTTTTTT. This gives the protein CASSLARGGQPNTGELFF.

This clonotype was counted a few times. The J gene is TRBJ2-7, the V gene TRBV2, with D uncertain. The ends were cut back, 4 bases at V and 5 bases at J, with 6 bases in the middle. From germline, CDR1 is SNHLY and CDR2 FYNNEI. The CDR3 runs to 11 residues. The CDR3 spells CASSGGDEQYF. DNA of the CDR3: TGTGCCAGCAGTGGTGGGGACGAGCAGTACTTC.

The chain joins TRBV29-1 to TRBJ2-7; no clear D. CDR1 SQVTM and CDR2 ANQGSEA come from the germline V gene. The CDR3 has 11 amino acids. The V gene lost 4 bases and the J gene lost 5 bases, with 9 bases spanning the gap. CDR3 bases: TGCAGCGTTGGAGGTTTTGACGAGCAGTACTTC. Protein: CSVGGFDEQYF.

This clonotype was seen only a few times. V is TRBV10-3 and J is TRBJ2-7; weak D call: TRBD1 (5 bases). CDR3 length equals 14 residues. The ends were cut back, 10 bases at V and 1 base at J, with 17 bases in the middle. The germline CDR1 and CDR2 sequences are ENHRY and SYGVKD. As DNA, the CDR3 is TGTGCCACCACGACCCCGACAGCTTCCTACGAGCAGTACTTC. Its translation is CATTTPTASYEQYF.

This clonotype was seen a handful of times. V is TRBV15 and J is TRBJ2-1, with 8 nucleotides matching TRBD2. The J segment lost 1 base and the V segment lost 2 bases, leaving 25 bases of the junction unmatched. Germline CDR1 reads LNHNV; CDR2 reads YYDKDF (reference sequence). The CDR3 covers 23 residues. CDR3: CATSRPGLAPWGWRRESYNEQFF. Written as DNA, the CDR3 is TGTGCCACCAGCAGACCAGGACTAGCTCCGTGGGGGTGGAGGAGAGAATCCTACAATGAGCAGTTCTTC.

This clonotype has just a few counts. V is TRBV28 and J is TRBJ2-7; 11 bases fit TRBD2. The junction had 8 bases not matched to a gene; V was cut back by 6 bases and J by 4 bases. Germline CDR1 reads MDHEN; CDR2 reads SYDVKM. This CDR3 has 15 residues. The chain's CDR3 is CASSCSGGAFYEQYF. DNA of the CDR3: TGTGCCAGCAGCTGTAGCGGGGGGGCGTTTTACGAGCAGTACTTC.

J is TRBJ1-1 and V is TRBV10-3, with 8 bases lining up with TRBD1. This CDR3 spans 14 amino acids. Germline V gene data show CDR1 as ENHRY and CDR2 as SYGVKD. The junction had 6 bases not matched to a gene; V was cut back by 6 bases and J by 3 bases. This CDR3 is CAIRLQGVDTEAFF. The CDR3 DNA sequence: TGTGCCATCAGACTACAGGGGGTGGACACTGAAGCTTTCTTT.

The V gene is TRBV12-3 or TRBV12-4, the J gene TRBJ1-3; 7 nucleotides match TRBD1. V shed 5 bases, J shed 4 bases, and the junction held 5 bases outside the gene matches. This CDR3 comprises 14 residues. As DNA, the CDR3 is TGTGCCAGCAGTCGGAACAGGGGCGGAAACACCATATATTTT. This gives the protein CASSRNRGGNTIYF.

The CDR3 is CASSFRLAESYEQYF. In nucleotides, the CDR3 is TGTGCCAGCAGCTTTAGACTAGCGGAGTCCTACGAGCAGTACTTC. The J gene is TRBJ2-7, the V gene TRBV7-8, with TRBD2 matching 9 bases. The CDR3 consists of 15 residues. Trimming cost V 3 bases and J 1 base; bases outside gene matches: 4. Germline values: CDR1 SGHVS, CDR2 FQNEAQ. Complete variable domain (other parts from reference TRBV7-8 and TRBJ2-7): GAGVSQSPRYKVAKRGQDVALRCDPISGHVSLFWYQQALGQGPEFLTYFQNEAQLDKSGLPSDRFFAERPEGSVSTLKIQRTQQEDSAVYLCASSFRLAESYEQYFGPGTRLTVT.

This clonotype was observed at least ten times. The chain has TRBV5-5 and TRBJ1-2; 11 bases agree with TRBD1. This CDR3 is 15 amino acids long. V was pared by 0 bases and J by 6 bases, with 4 bases of the junction left unmatched. The germline V gene encodes CDR1 SGHKS and CDR2 YYEKEE (reference sequence). In DNA, the CDR3 is TGTGCCAGCAGCTTGGTCGGACAGGGGGCGCATGGCTACACCTTC. Protein: CASSLVGQGAHGYTF.

The table lists this clonotype with many counts. The J gene is TRBJ2-1, the V gene TRBV15, with 9 positions matching TRBD2. V lost 5 bases and J lost 10; bases outside the gene matches: 6. The CDR3 runs to 13 residues. Germline assignment: CDR1 LNHNV and CDR2 YYDKDF (reference sequence). The CDR3 DNA is TGTGCCACCAGCCAAGCGGGAGGCGAGGAGCAGTTCTTC. This encodes CATSQAGGEEQFF.

This clonotype was observed a few times. This chain links TRBV20-1 with TRBJ1-1, with TRBD1 identical over 9 bases. Germline CDR1 reads DFQATT; CDR2 reads SNEGSKA (reference sequence). The CDR3 covers 13 residues. Unmatched junction bases numbered 4, after V lost 3 bases and J lost 5 bases. CDR3 in amino acids: CSARTGQGTEAFF. CDR3 in DNA: TGCAGTGCTAGGACAGGACAGGGGACTGAAGCTTTCTTT.

The chain links TRBV12-3 or TRBV12-4 to TRBJ2-7; D not resolved. The CDR3 has 16 amino acids. V was cut by 3 bases and J by 3 bases, with 18 bases left in between. The CDR3 loop is CASSLYIGRTGYEQYF. DNA of the CDR3: TGTGCCAGCAGTTTGTATATCGGGCGAACTGGCTACGAGCAGTACTTC.

With respect to this clonotype: At one end, the junction sequence differs from germline, possibly due to a read error. The rearrangement uses TRBV7-7 and TRBJ2-3, with 7 nucleotides matching TRBD1. The CDR3 extends over 16 amino acids. CDR1 SSHAT and CDR2 FNYEAQ come from the germline V gene (reference sequence). Here the CDR3 DNA reads TGTGCTAGCAGCTTTGGGACAGCATCGGGCACAGATACGCAGTATTTT. Translating it yields CASSFGTASGTDTQYF.

This clonotype was seen at least ten times. The rearrangement links TRBV6-5 to TRBJ1-6; perhaps TRBD1 as D (6 bases). The V end lost 6 bases, the J end lost 4 bases, and 19 bases lay between the germline ends. The CDR3 runs 17 residues. CDR1 MNHEY and CDR2 SVGAGI come from the germline V gene. The CDR3 sequence is CASRPRGPYSYNSPLHF. The DNA for the CDR3 is TGTGCCAGCAGACCCCGGGGGCCATACAGTTATAATTCACCCCTCCACTTT.

The chain employs TRBV3-1 and TRBJ1-4, with unresolved D. V was shortened by 10 bases and J by 8 bases, with 17 bases between the two germline ends. This CDR3 has 13 residues. Germline values: CDR1 LGHDT, CDR2 YNNKEL (reference sequence). CDR3 bases: TGTGCCATCAGTAAATTGGTGCGGGAAAAACTGTTTTTT. Translation: CAISKLVREKLFF.

The chain combines TRBV6-5 with TRBJ2-2; D is unresolved. Deletions cut 2 bases from V and 0 bases from J, with 7 bases between. The CDR3 has 15 amino acids. Per the germline V gene, CDR1 is MNHEY and CDR2 is SVGAGI. The CDR3 sequence is CASSYLTSNTGELFF. Written as DNA, the CDR3 is TGTGCCAGCAGTTACCTGACATCGAACACCGGGGAGCTGTTTTTT.

This clonotype appeared a few times. This sequence joins TRBV5-1 and TRBJ2-3; D possibly corresponds to TRBD2 (6 bases). The CDR3 totals 16 residues. In germline, CDR1 is SGHRS, CDR2 YFSETQ. Trimming pared 4 bases from V and 5 bases from J, leaving 20 bases between. The CDR3 reads CASSPSLTSPQDTQYF. For the CDR3, the DNA is TGCGCCAGCAGCCCCTCGTTAACTAGCCCCCAAGATACGCAGTATTTT.

This clonotype occurred once. The chain joins TRBV11-2 to TRBJ2-6; the D gene is possibly TRBD2 (6 bases). Germline CDR1 reads SGHAT; CDR2 reads FQNNGV. The CDR3 runs to 15 residues. V was cut by 5 bases and J by 4 bases, with 12 bases left in between. CDR3 in DNA: TGTGCCAGCAGCCTAGGGGAGGCGGGGGCCAACGTCCTGACTTTC. This translates into CASSLGEAGANVLTF. Full variable domain (missing parts from reference TRBV11-2 and TRBJ2-6): EAGVAQSPRYKIIEKRQSVAFWCNPISGHATLYWYQQILGQGPKLLIQFQNNGVVDDSQLPKDRFSAERLKGVDSTLKIQPAKLEDSAVYLCASSLGEAGANVLTFGAGSRLTVL.

The J gene is TRBJ1-5, the V gene TRBV15; maybe TRBD1 (6 bases). V gave up 5 bases and J gave up 7 bases, with 15 bases separating them. Germline V gives CDR1 LNHNV, CDR2 YYDKDF (reference sequence). There are 14 residues in the CDR3. CDR3 residues: CATSAHRDRQPQHF. The CDR3 DNA reads TGTGCCACCAGCGCCCACAGGGACCGGCAGCCCCAGCATTTT.